The 6 T cell receptor beta chains below all came from one sample that was sequenced in a study of blood T cell repertoires in COVID-19. Clones were read by immunoSEQ multiplex PCR, and TCRdb kept only the in-frame ones, dropping some. The table has about 100,000 clones, around four fifths seen once; the top ten hold roughly 31%. Specimen: peripheral blood. These receptors came from a man between 65 and 85 years old with active or convalescent COVID-19.

This clone was observed a few times. The chain recombines TRBV18 with TRBJ1-2, with D maybe TRBD1 (5 bases). Looked up from germline, CDR1 is KGHSH and CDR2 is LQKENI. The CDR3 consists of 13 residues. Deletions cut 3 bases from V and 7 bases from J, with 12 bases between. The CDR3 sequence is CASSPDSFFGYTF. The CDR3, as DNA: TGTGCCAGCTCACCCGACAGTTTCTTTGGCTACACCTTC.

CDR3 DNA: TGTGCCAGCAGTCCCCCCGCCCGGGGATTCTCCTACAATGAGCAGTTCTTC. Protein sequence: CASSPPARGFSYNEQFF. The V gene is TRBV28, the J gene TRBJ2-1, with D possibly matching TRBD2 (5 bases). CDR1 and CDR2 from the germline V gene are MDHEN and SYDVKM. V lost 5 bases to trimming and J lost 0 bases, with 17 bases between them. The CDR3 is 17 residues long.

The V call is TRBV11-2, the J call TRBJ2-7, with D possibly matching TRBD1 (5 bases). CDR1 is SGHAT, CDR2 FQNNGV, per germline. Trimming left V 3 bases short and J 0 bases short, with 9 bases between. The CDR3 contains 14 residues. CDR3 residues: CASSFLRVSYEQYF. DNA of the CDR3: TGTGCCAGCAGCTTTCTCAGGGTCTCCTACGAGCAGTACTTC.

The table lists this clone with a count of one. The V call is TRBV6-2 or TRBV6-3, the J call TRBJ2-5, with 7 positions matching TRBD2. This CDR3 contains 15 residues. Germline-derived CDR1 and CDR2 are MNHEY and SVGEGT. V was pared by 4 bases and J by 1 base, with 6 bases of the junction left unmatched. The CDR3 sequence is CASSFPRGTQETQYF. In nucleotides, the CDR3 is TGTGCCAGCAGTTTCCCGCGGGGGACCCAAGAGACCCAGTACTTC.

The chain couples TRBV27 to TRBJ1-6; TRBD1 aligns across 7 bases. The CDR3 loop spans 15 amino acids. After removal of 5 bases from V and 7 bases from J, the junction contained 8 bases not matched to a gene. The germline gives CDR1 MNHEY, CDR2 SMNVEV (reference sequence). CDR3 in DNA: TGTGCCAGCAGTCCCGACAGGGTGGGGAATTCACCCCTCCACTTT. This codes for CASSPDRVGNSPLHF.

The V gene is TRBV4-1, the J gene TRBJ2-3, with 12 bases aligning to TRBD2. Germline V gene lookup returns CDR1 MGHRA and CDR2 YSYEKL. V shed 5 bases and J 2 bases; nucleotides not matched to a gene: 8. CDR3 length: 17 residues. This CDR3 reads CASSGAGLAGTTDTQYF. For the CDR3, the DNA is TGCGCCAGCAGCGGTGCGGGACTAGCGGGTACCACAGATACGCAGTATTTT.